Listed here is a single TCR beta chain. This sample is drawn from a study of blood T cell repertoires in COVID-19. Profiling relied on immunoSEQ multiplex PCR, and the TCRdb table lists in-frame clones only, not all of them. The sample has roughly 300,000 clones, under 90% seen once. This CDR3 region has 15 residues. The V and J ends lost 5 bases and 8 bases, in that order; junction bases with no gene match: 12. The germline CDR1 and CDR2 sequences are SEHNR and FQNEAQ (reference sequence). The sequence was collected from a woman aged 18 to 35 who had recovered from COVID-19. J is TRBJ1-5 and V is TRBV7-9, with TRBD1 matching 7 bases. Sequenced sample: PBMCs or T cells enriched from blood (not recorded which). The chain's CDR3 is CASSEGASKAEPQHF. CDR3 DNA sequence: TGTGCCAGCAGCGAGGGGGCTTCAAAGGCGGAGCCCCAGCATTTT.